This TCR beta chain was retrieved from a study of radiotherapy plus CTLA-4 blockade in lung cancer. Overall study context: Among patients, under 20% showed objective responses, and roughly 31% had disease control.

On this clone itself: What it recognizes is unknown.

Study results and caveats: In blood, after radiotherapy plus ipilimumab, tumor-derived TCR clones expanded.

The CDR3 has 16 amino acids. With V trimmed by 6 bases and J by 0 bases, 8 bases remained unmatched. CDR1 MNHEY and CDR2 SMNVEV come from the germline V gene (reference sequence). The assay was immunoSEQ multiplex PCR, and TCRdb's table has in-frame clones only and misses some. Counted here are 75,000 to 100,000 clones, approximately 78% occurring once; the ten biggest clones make up around 3.5%. Focal radiation was given together with CTLA-4 blockade (ipilimumab) to patients with chemo-refractory metastatic non-small-cell lung cancer. J is TRBJ2-1 and V is TRBV27; 7 bases align to TRBD2. The starting material was peripheral blood, obtained from a patient treated with radiotherapy plus ipilimumab. The receptor was isolated from a human donor with non-small cell lung cancer who had a partial response to radiotherapy plus ipilimumab. Written as DNA, the CDR3 is TGTGCCAGCAGACCCCTAGCGGAGAGCTCCTACAATGAGCAGTTCTTC. As protein: CASRPLAESSYNEQFF.